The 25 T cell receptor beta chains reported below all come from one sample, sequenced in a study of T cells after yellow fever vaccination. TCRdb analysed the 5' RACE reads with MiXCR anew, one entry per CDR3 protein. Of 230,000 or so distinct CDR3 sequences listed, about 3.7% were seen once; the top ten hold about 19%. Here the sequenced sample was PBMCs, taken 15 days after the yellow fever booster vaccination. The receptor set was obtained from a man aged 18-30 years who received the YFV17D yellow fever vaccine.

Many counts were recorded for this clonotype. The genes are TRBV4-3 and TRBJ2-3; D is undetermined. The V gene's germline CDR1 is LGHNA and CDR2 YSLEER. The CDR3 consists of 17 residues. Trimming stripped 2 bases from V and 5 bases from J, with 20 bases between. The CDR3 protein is CASSQRESSLVKDTQYF. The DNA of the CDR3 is TGCGCCAGCAGCCAACGTGAGTCCTCGCTCGTCAAAGATACGCAGTATTTT.

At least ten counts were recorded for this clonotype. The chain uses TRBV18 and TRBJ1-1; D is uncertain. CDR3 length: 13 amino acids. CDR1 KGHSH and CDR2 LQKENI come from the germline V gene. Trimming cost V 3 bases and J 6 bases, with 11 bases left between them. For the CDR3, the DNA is TGTGCCAGCTCACCTCAACCACGGGCTGAAGCTTTCTTT. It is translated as CASSPQPRAEAFF.

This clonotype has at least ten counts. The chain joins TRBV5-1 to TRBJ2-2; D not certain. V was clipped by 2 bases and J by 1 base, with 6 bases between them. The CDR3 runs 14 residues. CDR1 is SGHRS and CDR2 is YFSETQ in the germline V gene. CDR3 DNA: TGCGCCAGCAGCTTAAACTTGAACACCGGGGAGCTGTTTTTT. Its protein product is CASSLNLNTGELFF.

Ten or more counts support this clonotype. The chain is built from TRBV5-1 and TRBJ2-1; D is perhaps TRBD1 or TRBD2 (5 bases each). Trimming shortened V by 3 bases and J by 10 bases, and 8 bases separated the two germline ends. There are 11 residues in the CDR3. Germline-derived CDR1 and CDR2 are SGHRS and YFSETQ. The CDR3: CASSWDLEQFF. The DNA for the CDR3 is TGCGCCAGCAGCTGGGACCTCGAGCAGTTCTTC.

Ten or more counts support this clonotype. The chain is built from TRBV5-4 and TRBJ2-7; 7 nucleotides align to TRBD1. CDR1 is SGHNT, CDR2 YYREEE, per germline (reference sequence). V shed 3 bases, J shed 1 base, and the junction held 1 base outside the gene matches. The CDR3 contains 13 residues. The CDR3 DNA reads TGTGCCAGCAGCTGGGACAGTTCCTACGAGCAGTACTTC. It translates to CASSWDSSYEQYF.

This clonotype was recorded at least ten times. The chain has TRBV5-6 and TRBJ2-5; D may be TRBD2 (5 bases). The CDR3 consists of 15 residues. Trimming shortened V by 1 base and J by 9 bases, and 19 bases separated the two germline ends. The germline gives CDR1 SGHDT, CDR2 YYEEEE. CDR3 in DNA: TGTGCCAGCAGCTTGACAGACACCCATCGGGGTCCCCAGTACTTC. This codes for CASSLTDTHRGPQYF. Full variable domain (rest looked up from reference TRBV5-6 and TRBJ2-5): DAGVTQSPTHLIKTRGQQVTLRCSPKSGHDTVSWYQQALGQGPQFIFQYYEEEERQRGNFPDRFSGHQFPNYSSELNVNALLLGDSALYLCASSLTDTHRGPQYFGPGTRLLVL.

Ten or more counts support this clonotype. In DNA, the CDR3 is TGTGCCAGCAGCGAGGCTTGGCTAGCGGGTCACTCTGGGGCCAACGTCCTGACTTTC. It yields the protein CASSEAWLAGHSGANVLTF. The chain couples TRBV7-9 to TRBJ2-6; TRBD2 aligns across 8 bases. Germline CDR1 reads SEHNR; CDR2 reads FQNEAQ (reference sequence). Germline trimming cut 5 bases from V and 0 bases from J; bases unmatched to any gene: 12. This CDR3 has 19 residues.

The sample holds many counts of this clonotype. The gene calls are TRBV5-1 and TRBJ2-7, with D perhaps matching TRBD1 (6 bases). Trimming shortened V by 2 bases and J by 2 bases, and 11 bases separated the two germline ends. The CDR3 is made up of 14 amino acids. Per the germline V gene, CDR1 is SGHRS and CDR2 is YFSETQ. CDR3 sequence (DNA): TGCGCCAGCAGCTTCTCGACAGGAACCTACGAGCAGTACTTC. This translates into CASSFSTGTYEQYF. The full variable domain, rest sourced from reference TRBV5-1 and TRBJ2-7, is KAGVTQTPRYLIKTRGQQVTLSCSPISGHRSVSWYQQTPGQGLQFLFEYFSETQRNKGNFPGRFSGRQFSNSRSEMNVSTLELGDSALYLCASSFSTGTYEQYFGPGTRLTVT.

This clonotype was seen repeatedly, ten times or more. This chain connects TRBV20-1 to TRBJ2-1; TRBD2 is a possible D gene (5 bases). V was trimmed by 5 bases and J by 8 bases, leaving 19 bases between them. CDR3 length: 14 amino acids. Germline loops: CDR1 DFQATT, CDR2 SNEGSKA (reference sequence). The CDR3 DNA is TGCAGTGCTCCTGACATACGAGGGTCAGATGAGCAGTTCTTC. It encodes CSAPDIRGSDEQFF.

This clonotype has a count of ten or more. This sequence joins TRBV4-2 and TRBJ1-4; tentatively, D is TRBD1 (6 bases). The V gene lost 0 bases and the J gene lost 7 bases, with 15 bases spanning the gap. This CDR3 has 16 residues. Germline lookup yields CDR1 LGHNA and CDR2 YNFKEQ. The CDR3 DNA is TGTGCCAGCAGCCAAGACGCAGCAGGGGCTTCTGAAAAACTGTTTTTT. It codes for CASSQDAAGASEKLFF.

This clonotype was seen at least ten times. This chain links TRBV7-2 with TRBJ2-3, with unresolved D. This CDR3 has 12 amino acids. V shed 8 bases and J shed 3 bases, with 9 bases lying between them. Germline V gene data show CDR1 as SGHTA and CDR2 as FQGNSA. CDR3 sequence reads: CASGGPTDTQYF. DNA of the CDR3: TGTGCCAGCGGCGGACCGACAGATACGCAGTATTTT.

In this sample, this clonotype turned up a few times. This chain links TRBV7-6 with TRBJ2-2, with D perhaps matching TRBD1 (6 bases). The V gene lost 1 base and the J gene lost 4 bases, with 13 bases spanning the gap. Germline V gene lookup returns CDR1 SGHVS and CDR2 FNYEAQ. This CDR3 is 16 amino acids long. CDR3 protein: CASSLGLQGGTGELFF. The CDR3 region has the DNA TGTGCCAGCAGCTTAGGGCTACAGGGCGGCACCGGGGAGCTGTTTTTT.

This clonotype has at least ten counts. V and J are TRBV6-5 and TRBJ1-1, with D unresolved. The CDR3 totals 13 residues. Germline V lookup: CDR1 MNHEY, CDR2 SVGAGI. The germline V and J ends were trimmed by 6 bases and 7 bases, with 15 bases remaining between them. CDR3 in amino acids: CASSKRASYEAFF. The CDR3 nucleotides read TGTGCCAGCAGCAAAAGGGCAAGTTATGAAGCTTTCTTT.

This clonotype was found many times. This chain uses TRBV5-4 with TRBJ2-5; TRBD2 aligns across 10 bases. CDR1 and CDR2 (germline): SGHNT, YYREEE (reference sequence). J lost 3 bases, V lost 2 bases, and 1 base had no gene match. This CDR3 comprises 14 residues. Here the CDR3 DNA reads TGTGCCAGCAGCTTCGGACTAGCGGAAGAGACCCAGTACTTC. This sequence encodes CASSFGLAEETQYF.

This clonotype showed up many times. The CDR3 is CASSLVRLIQETQYF. The DNA of the CDR3 is TGTGCCAGCAGCTTAGTTCGCTTGATACAAGAGACCCAGTACTTC. The chain combines TRBV7-9 with TRBJ2-5, with D unclear. Germline V gives CDR1 SEHNR, CDR2 FQNEAQ (reference sequence). This CDR3 is 15 amino acids long. Trimming pared 1 base from V and 2 bases from J, leaving 11 bases between.

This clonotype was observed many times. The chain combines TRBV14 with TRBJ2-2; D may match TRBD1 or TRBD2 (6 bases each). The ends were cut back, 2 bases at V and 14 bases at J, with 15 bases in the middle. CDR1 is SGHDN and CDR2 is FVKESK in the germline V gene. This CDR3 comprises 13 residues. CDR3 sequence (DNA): TGTGCCAGCAGCCAAAGGGGGGCGCGGAAACTGTTTTTT. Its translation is CASSQRGARKLFF.

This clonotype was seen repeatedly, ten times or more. CDR3 amino acids: CASSLVRETQYF. The DNA of the CDR3 is TGTGCCAGCAGCTTAGTACGGGAGACCCAGTACTTC. The chain joins TRBV7-9 to TRBJ2-5, with no clear D. Between the trimmed V and J ends, which lost 1 base and 5 bases, there was a span of 5 bases. CDR1 is SEHNR, CDR2 FQNEAQ, per germline (reference sequence). There are 12 residues in the CDR3.

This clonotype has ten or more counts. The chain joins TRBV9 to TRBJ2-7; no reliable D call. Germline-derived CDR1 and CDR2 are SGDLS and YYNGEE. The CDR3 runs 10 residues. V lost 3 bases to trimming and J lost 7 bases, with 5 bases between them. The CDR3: CASSDSEQYV. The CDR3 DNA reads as TGTGCCAGCAGCGATTCTGAGCAGTACGTC.

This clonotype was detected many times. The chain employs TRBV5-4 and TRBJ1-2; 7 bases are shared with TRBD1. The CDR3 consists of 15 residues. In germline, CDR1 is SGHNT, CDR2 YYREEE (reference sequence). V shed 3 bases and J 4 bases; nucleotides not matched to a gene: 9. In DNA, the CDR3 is TGTGCCAGCAGCTCATATAGACAGGGACCCTATGGCTACACCTTC. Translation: CASSSYRQGPYGYTF.

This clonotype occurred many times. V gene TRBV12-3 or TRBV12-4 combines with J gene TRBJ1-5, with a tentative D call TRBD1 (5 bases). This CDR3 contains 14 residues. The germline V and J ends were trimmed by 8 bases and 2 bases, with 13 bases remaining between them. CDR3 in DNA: TGTGCCAGCGCTATATGGGGGGGCAATCAGCCCCAGCATTTT. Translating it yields CASAIWGGNQPQHF.

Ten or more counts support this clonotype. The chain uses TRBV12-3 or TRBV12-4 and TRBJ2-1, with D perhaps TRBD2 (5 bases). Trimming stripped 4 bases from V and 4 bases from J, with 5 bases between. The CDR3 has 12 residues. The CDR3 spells CASSSGYNEQFF. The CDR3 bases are TGTGCCAGCAGTTCGGGGTACAATGAGCAGTTCTTC.

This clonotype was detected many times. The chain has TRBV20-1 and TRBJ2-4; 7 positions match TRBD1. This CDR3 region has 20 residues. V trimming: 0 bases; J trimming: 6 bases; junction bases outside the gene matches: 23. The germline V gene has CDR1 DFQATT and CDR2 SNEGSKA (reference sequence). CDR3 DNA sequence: TGCAGTGCTAGAGATAGCCAACATATGAAAGGATGGGACAGAGGAAACATTCAGTACTTC. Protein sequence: CSARDSQHMKGWDRGNIQYF.

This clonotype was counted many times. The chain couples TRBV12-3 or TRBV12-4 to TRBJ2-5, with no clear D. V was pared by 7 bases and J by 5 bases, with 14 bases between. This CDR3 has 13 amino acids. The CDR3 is CASTYEVRETQYF. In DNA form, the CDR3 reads TGTGCCAGCACCTACGAGGTTCGGGAGACCCAGTACTTC.

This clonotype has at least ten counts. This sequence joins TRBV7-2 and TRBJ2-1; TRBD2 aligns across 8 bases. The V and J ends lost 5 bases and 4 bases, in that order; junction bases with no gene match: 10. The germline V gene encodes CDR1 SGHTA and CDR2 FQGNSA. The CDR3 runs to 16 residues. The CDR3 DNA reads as TGTGCCAGCAGCCCGAGCGGGGGTCCTACATACAATGAGCAGTTCTTC. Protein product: CASSPSGGPTYNEQFF.

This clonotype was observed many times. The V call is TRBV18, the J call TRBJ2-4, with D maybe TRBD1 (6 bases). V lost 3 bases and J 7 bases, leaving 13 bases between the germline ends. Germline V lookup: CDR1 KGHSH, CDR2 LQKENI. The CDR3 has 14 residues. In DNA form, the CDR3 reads TGTGCCAGCTCACCCGCGGCAGGGGTGAACATTCAGTACTTC. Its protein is CASSPAAGVNIQYF.